These T cell receptor beta chains were read from a single sample in a study of metastatic and nonmetastatic thyroid tumors. TCRdb re-called the PCR reads through MiXCR. Here the sample spans about 59,000 clones, roughly 17% being singletons. The sequencing sample was made of blood. These receptor sequences come from a male donor with papillary thyroid cancer or a benign thyroid nodule (not recorded which). Some clones in this sample may be carry-over from other donors' samples. CDR3s include the opening cysteine and the closing phenylalanine or tryptophan. The D gene is left open where the match is weak. Clone size is shown for a subset of rows, as once, few, many or a class of expanded clone.

J gene: TRBJ2-1; D gene: TRBD2; clone size: many; V gene: TRBV7-8; CDR3 DNA: TGTGCCAGCAGCTCCCGGACTAGCTCCTACAATGAGCAGTTCTTC; CDR3 protein: CASSSRTSSYNEQFF
J gene: TRBJ1-4; D gene: TRBD1; clone size: many; V gene: TRBV10-3; CDR3 DNA: TGTGCCACCAGAACGACAGGGGGGGATGAAAAACTGTTTTTT; CDR3 protein: CATRTTGGDEKLFF
J gene: TRBJ2-5; D gene: TRBD2; clone size: -; V gene: TRBV6-2/TRBV6-3; CDR3 DNA: TGTGCCAGCAGCGGACTAGCGGGGGGCCAGGAGACCCAGTACTTC; CDR3 protein: CASSGLAGGQETQYF
J gene: TRBJ2-3; D gene: -; clone size: -; V gene: TRBV11-1; CDR3 DNA: TGTGCCAGCAGCTTAGCGACGGCGCCCGGAGATACGCAGTATTTT; CDR3 protein: CASSLATAPGDTQYF
J gene: TRBJ1-3; D gene: TRBD1; clone size: -; V gene: TRBV6-1; CDR3 DNA: TGTGCCAGCAGTGAAGAGACAGGGGGGCACTGTGGAAACACCATATATTTT; CDR3 protein: CASSEETGGHCGNTIYF
J gene: TRBJ1-2; D gene: -; clone size: many; V gene: TRBV11-2; CDR3 DNA: TGTGCCAGCAGCTTAGATCTACGCCGGGGAAACACCTATGGCTACACCTTC; CDR3 protein: CASSLDLRRGNTYGYTF
J gene: TRBJ1-2; D gene: -; clone size: -; V gene: TRBV5-1; CDR3 DNA: TGCGCCAGCAGCTTGGAGGGCAGTCCGGACTATGGCTACACCTTC; CDR3 protein: CASSLEGSPDYGYTF
J gene: TRBJ1-1; D gene: -; clone size: many; V gene: TRBV7-3; CDR3 DNA: TGTGCCAGCAGCTTATATGAGGTCACTGAAGCTTTCTTT; CDR3 protein: CASSLYEVTEAFF
J gene: TRBJ1-1; D gene: -; clone size: many; V gene: TRBV5-8; CDR3 DNA: TGTGCCAGCAGCCAGGACTGGACAGAGTACGATGAAGCTTTCTTT; CDR3 protein: CASSQDWTEYDEAFF
J gene: TRBJ2-1; D gene: -; clone size: -; V gene: TRBV12-3/TRBV12-4; CDR3 DNA: TGTGCCAGTAGTTTTGTCTCCTACAATGAGCAGTTCTTC; CDR3 protein: CASSFVSYNEQFF
J gene: TRBJ1-1; D gene: -; clone size: few; V gene: TRBV18; CDR3 DNA: TGTGCCAGCTCATCAACAGTCCCTGATTTGGGTACTGAAGCTTTCTTT; CDR3 protein: CASSSTVPDLGTEAFF
J gene: TRBJ2-3; D gene: -; clone size: few; V gene: TRBV12-3/TRBV12-4; CDR3 DNA: TGTGCCAGCAGCCTGGACTTAACTGATACGCAGTATTTT; CDR3 protein: CASSLDLTDTQYF
J gene: TRBJ1-2; D gene: -; clone size: many; V gene: TRBV6-1; CDR3 DNA: TGTGCCAGCAGTGAGCAGGTATTGGGTGGCTACACCTTC; CDR3 protein: CASSEQVLGGYTF
J gene: TRBJ1-1; D gene: TRBD1; clone size: many; V gene: TRBV12-3/TRBV12-4; CDR3 DNA: TGTGCCAGCAGCCCTACCCCGGGACAGCAGAACACTGAAGCTTTCTTT; CDR3 protein: CASSPTPGQQNTEAFF
J gene: TRBJ1-5; D gene: TRBD1; clone size: many; V gene: TRBV19; CDR3 DNA: TGTGCCAGTAGTATCGGGACAGGGTACAATCAGCCCCAGCATTTT; CDR3 protein: CASSIGTGYNQPQHF
J gene: TRBJ2-1; D gene: -; clone size: few; V gene: TRBV6-1; CDR3 DNA: TGTGCCAGCAGTGTCTGGAAGAGCTCCTACAATGAGCAGTTCTTC; CDR3 protein: CASSVWKSSYNEQFF
J gene: TRBJ2-2; D gene: -; clone size: few; V gene: TRBV20-1; CDR3 DNA: TGCAGTGCTAGAGGTTACATAAACACCGGTGAGCTGTTTTTT; CDR3 protein: CSARGYINTGELFF
J gene: TRBJ2-7; D gene: -; clone size: few; V gene: TRBV28; CDR3 DNA: TGTGCCAGCAGTTTTTTACCGGGTGAAGGGAGGCGGATTAACTACGAGCAGTACTTC; CDR3 protein: CASSFLPGEGRRINYEQYF
J gene: TRBJ1-6; D gene: TRBD1; clone size: -; V gene: TRBV28; CDR3 DNA: TGTGCCAGCAGGCCAGGACAGGGAAGAGGGAATAATTCACACGTCCACTTT; CDR3 protein: CASRPGQGRGNNSHVHF